These 3 T cell receptor beta chains came from one sample sequenced in a study of cytomegalovirus exposure and HLA in healthy donors. The primer mix had 60 Vbeta and 13 Jbeta primers. Sequencing was performed with immunoSEQ multiplex PCR; in TCRdb, only in-frame clones are kept and a portion is missing. Among 100,000 to 150,000 clones listed, about four fifths were seen once. Sequencing was done on a sample of PBMCs. Receptors originate from a human donor in good health.

The chain uses TRBV29-1 and TRBJ2-1; 7 bases align to TRBD2. Germline CDR1 and CDR2: SQVTM and ANQGSEA. The J segment lost 4 bases and the V segment lost 1 base, leaving 7 bases of the junction unmatched. The CDR3 consists of 15 residues. Here the CDR3 reads CSVEGGGTPYNEQFF. CDR3 sequence (DNA): TGCAGCGTTGAAGGGGGGGGGACTCCTTACAATGAGCAGTTCTTC.

The CDR3 protein is CASSRPPGLAGGPETQYF. Here the CDR3 DNA reads TGCGCCAGCAGCCGACCTCCGGGACTAGCGGGGGGGCCGGAGACCCAGTACTTC. V gene TRBV4-1 combines with J gene TRBJ2-5, with 16 bases that match TRBD2. Germline trimming cut 4 bases from V and 5 bases from J; bases unmatched to any gene: 10. This CDR3 comprises 18 residues. Germline V CDR1 and CDR2: MGHRA, YSYEKL.

The chain is built from TRBV7-6 and TRBJ2-7; possible D gene TRBD1, 5 bases. V lost 1 base and J 2 bases, leaving 12 bases between the germline ends. Germline V gene sequence: CDR1 SGHVS, CDR2 FNYEAQ. CDR3 length: 15 amino acids. The CDR3 DNA follows: TGTGCCAGCAGCTTAGGCCAGGGAAGGACCTACGAGCAGTACTTC. Encoded protein: CASSLGQGRTYEQYF.